Listed here are 9 T cell receptor beta chains from one sample, sequenced in a study of T cell responses to AZD1222 COVID-19 vaccine (dated by TCRdb to the early 2020s). The library was built by means of the immunoSEQ multiplex PCR assay. The clones in this table, taken by TCRdb from immuneACCESS, are in-frame only. Not every clone is retained; where verified, under half of the shortfall comes from an unresolved V gene, and the cause of the rest is unknown. The sample yields around 100,000 clones; approximately 91% were counted once. Together, the top ten hold 1.5% to 2% of the sample. In the paper's terms, the time point label means: baseline before first vaccination. Sample: peripheral blood, taken on day 0 of AZD1222 vaccination. The receptors shown here come from an adult in good health.

The chain joins TRBV5-1 to TRBJ2-7, with TRBD1 identical over 8 bases. CDR1 and CDR2 (germline): SGHRS, YFSETQ. V was pared by 4 bases and J by 5 bases, with 8 bases of the junction left unmatched. This CDR3 region has 14 residues. The CDR3 loop reads CASSTDRDPHEQYF. The CDR3 DNA reads TGCGCCAGCAGCACGGACAGGGATCCCCACGAGCAGTACTTC.

The V and J genes are TRBV6-5 and TRBJ2-7, with 8 bases fitting TRBD1. Per the germline V gene, CDR1 is MNHEY and CDR2 is SVGAGI. The J segment lost 3 bases and the V segment lost 4 bases, leaving 5 bases of the junction unmatched. CDR3 length: 14 residues. CDR3 nucleotide sequence: TGTGCCAGCAGTTCCGGACAGGGTGTCTACGAGCAGTACTTC. Translating it yields CASSSGQGVYEQYF.

This clone was seen only once. The rearrangement joins TRBV11-1 to TRBJ2-7; D is possibly TRBD2 (5 bases). Per germline, CDR1 SGHAT and CDR2 FQDESV (reference sequence). The CDR3 is 14 amino acids. Trimming took 1 base from V and 2 from J, leaving 9 bases between them. The chain's CDR3 is CASSLGSGTYEQYF. The DNA of the CDR3 is TGTGCCAGCAGCTTAGGGAGCGGTACCTACGAGCAGTACTTC.

The V and J genes are TRBV9 and TRBJ2-7; no clear D gene. With 0 bases removed from V and 0 bases from J, the gap between germline ends came to 7 bases. The V gene's germline CDR1 is SGDLS and CDR2 YYNGEE. This CDR3 comprises 14 residues. CDR3 bases: TGTGCCAGCAGCGTAGGTATGTCCTCCTACGAGCAGTACTTC. It is translated as CASSVGMSSYEQYF.

This clone showed up just a few times. V usage is TRBV5-6 and J usage is TRBJ1-4; D ambiguous. Trimming pared 1 base from V and 6 bases from J, leaving 4 bases between. The germline gives CDR1 SGHDT, CDR2 YYEEEE. CDR3 size: 12 residues. The CDR3 DNA reads as TGTGCCAGCAGCTTGCGAGATGAAAAACTGTTTTTT. This sequence encodes CASSLRDEKLFF.

The chain uses TRBV29-1 and TRBJ1-5, with D unclear. The germline V gene encodes CDR1 SQVTM and CDR2 ANQGSEA. CDR3 length equals 12 residues. The ends were cut back, 0 bases at V and 6 bases at J, with 6 bases in the middle. Here the CDR3 DNA reads TGCAGCGTTGAAGATCCCCCTCAGCCCCAGCATTTT. Residues: CSVEDPPQPQHF. The whole variable domain, remainder taken from reference TRBV29-1 and TRBJ1-5, is SAVISQKPSRDICQRGTSLTIQCQVDSQVTMMFWYRQQPGQSLTLIATANQGSEATYESGFVIDKFPISRPNLTFSTLTVSNMSPEDSSIYLCSVEDPPQPQHFGDGTRLSIL.

The V call is TRBV15, the J call TRBJ1-4; no clear D. The CDR3 is made up of 14 amino acids. Germline CDR1 and CDR2: LNHNV and YYDKDF (reference sequence). Deletions cut 0 bases from V and 10 bases from J, with 12 bases between. CDR3 in DNA: TGTGCCACCAGCAGAGATAATTCGGTGGGAAAACTGTTTTTT. As protein: CATSRDNSVGKLFF.

This clone showed up just a few times. Within the sample, other DNA sequences also encode this same CDR3. The chain carries TRBV20-1 and TRBJ2-7, with 9 positions matching TRBD2. The CDR3 has 13 amino acids. The trim removed 3 bases at V and 0 bases at J, leaving 0 bases unmatched. In germline, CDR1 is DFQATT, CDR2 SNEGSKA (reference sequence). The CDR3 loop reads CSASSGSSYEQYF. The DNA for the CDR3 is TGCAGTGCTAGTAGCGGGAGCTCCTACGAGCAGTACTTC.

The chain joins TRBV27 to TRBJ2-1; D is unclear. The germline V and J ends were trimmed by 4 bases and 2 bases, with 18 bases remaining between them. The CDR3 is 17 amino acids. Germline loops: CDR1 MNHEY, CDR2 SMNVEV (reference sequence). The chain's CDR3 is CASSSRLKAETYNEQFF. In DNA form, the CDR3 reads TGTGCCAGCAGTTCCCGCCTTAAGGCGGAAACCTACAATGAGCAGTTCTTC.